These 18 T cell receptor beta chains were sequenced from one sample in a study of blood T cell repertoires in COVID-19. Assay used: immunoSEQ multiplex PCR; TCRdb lists only in-frame clones, some missing. The sample has about 270,000 clones, roughly 90% seen once. Material for sequencing was peripheral blood. The receptor set was obtained from a man in his forties or fifties with acute or convalescent COVID-19.

The chain combines TRBV2 with TRBJ2-1; TRBD1 aligns across 8 bases. Germline lookup yields CDR1 SNHLY and CDR2 FYNNEI. V lost 5 bases and J lost 6; bases outside the gene matches: 9. This CDR3 region has 15 residues. CDR3 sequence reads: CASSSDREWGNEQFF. As DNA, the CDR3 is TGTGCCAGCAGTTCGGACAGGGAGTGGGGCAATGAGCAGTTCTTC.

The CDR3 protein is CASSEWAAQGENTEAFF. DNA for the CDR3: TGTGCCAGCAGTGAATGGGCAGCCCAGGGGGAGAACACTGAAGCTTTCTTT. The chain joins TRBV25-1 to TRBJ1-1, with 7 bases identical to TRBD1. Germline V gives CDR1 MGHDK, CDR2 SYGVNS. V dropped 1 base and J dropped 1; count of bases not matched to a gene: 9. The CDR3 sequence is 17 residues long.

The table lists this clone with many counts. The chain joins TRBV11-1 to TRBJ1-2; D not resolved. Deletions cut 3 bases from V and 0 bases from J, with 8 bases between. Germline loops: CDR1 SGHAT, CDR2 FQDESV (reference sequence). The CDR3 contains 14 residues. This CDR3 is CASSFSSANYGYTF. Here the CDR3 DNA reads TGTGCCAGCAGCTTCTCGTCAGCTAACTATGGCTACACCTTC.

Written as DNA, the CDR3 is TGTGCCACCCGGGGGGCCAATCCGATGAACACTGAAGCTTTCTTT. Protein sequence: CATRGANPMNTEAFF. The rearrangement uses TRBV6-6 and TRBJ1-1; maybe TRBD1 (6 bases). The V gene's germline CDR1 is MNHNY and CDR2 SVGAGI (reference sequence). This CDR3 has 15 residues. V lost 10 bases to trimming and J lost 0 bases, with 18 bases between them.

This chain connects TRBV19 to TRBJ2-7, with 8 bases fitting TRBD2. The CDR3 spans 15 residues. CDR1 is LNHDA, CDR2 SQIVND, per germline (reference sequence). V lost 1 base, J lost 2 bases, and 4 bases stayed unmatched. In DNA, the CDR3 is TGTGCCAGTAGTATAGTGGGCGGGGGGACCTACGAGCAGTACTTC. Protein sequence: CASSIVGGGTYEQYF.

This chain connects TRBV9 to TRBJ1-1, with D unclear. CDR3 length equals 14 residues. V lost 0 bases and J 5 bases, leaving 11 bases between the germline ends. In germline, CDR1 is SGDLS, CDR2 YYNGEE. The CDR3 sequence is CASSVVSGGTEAFF. The DNA for the CDR3 is TGTGCCAGCAGCGTAGTATCGGGTGGGACTGAAGCTTTCTTT.

The chain uses TRBV27 and TRBJ2-1, with 7 bases lining up with TRBD1. Germline V gene lookup returns CDR1 MNHEY and CDR2 SMNVEV (reference sequence). V was pared by 3 bases and J by 8 bases, with 13 bases of the junction left unmatched. The CDR3 is 16 residues long. The CDR3 DNA follows: TGTGCCAGCAGTTTTATAGGGGGCTTCTCCTCCGATGAGCAGTTCTTC. Translated: CASSFIGGFSSDEQFF.

The chain recombines TRBV5-5 with TRBJ1-4; D is ambiguous. The germline CDR1 and CDR2 sequences are SGHKS and YYEKEE (reference sequence). This CDR3 is 16 amino acids long. Trimming took 0 bases from V and 5 from J, leaving 14 bases between them. The CDR3 coding sequence is TGTGCCAGCAGCTTGGTAGGAGGGTACCCGAATGAAAAACTGTTTTTT. It yields the protein CASSLVGGYPNEKLFF.

The J gene is TRBJ2-3, the V gene TRBV2; maybe TRBD2 (5 bases). Trimming took off 4 bases at V and 2 bases at J, with 13 bases between the two ends. The CDR3 sequence is 15 residues long. Looked up from germline, CDR1 is SNHLY and CDR2 is FYNNEI. The CDR3 is CASSGLRRDTDTQYF. CDR3 bases: TGTGCCAGCAGTGGACTCCGCCGGGACACAGATACGCAGTATTTT.

The genes are TRBV7-9 and TRBJ2-6; 8 nucleotides match TRBD1. Germline CDR1 SEHNR, CDR2 FQNEAQ (reference sequence). V was clipped by 5 bases and J by 3 bases; unmatched bases: 3. The length of the CDR3 is 15 residues. Written as DNA, the CDR3 is TGTGCCAGCAGCCGCACAGGGGGTGGGGCCAACGTCCTGACTTTC. As protein: CASSRTGGGANVLTF.

The rearrangement links TRBV19 to TRBJ1-5; 9 bases map to TRBD1. Trimming at V came to 4 bases and at J to 5 bases, leaving 6 bases not matched to a gene. This CDR3 is built from 15 residues. Germline V gene lookup returns CDR1 LNHDA and CDR2 SQIVND (reference sequence). CDR3 nucleotide sequence: TGTGCCAGTAGTACCCGGACAGGGGCCTATCAGCCCCAGCATTTT. Translating it yields CASSTRTGAYQPQHF.

This clone occurred a few times. This CDR3 is also generated by other DNA sequences in the sample. The rearrangement uses TRBV5-1 and TRBJ2-2; TRBD1 matches at 8 bases. There are 14 residues in the CDR3. The germline gives CDR1 SGHRS, CDR2 YFSETQ. V was pared by 2 bases and J by 3 bases, with 0 bases of the junction left unmatched. CDR3 coding DNA: TGCGCCAGCAGCTTACAGGGGGACACCGGGGAGCTGTTTTTT. It encodes CASSLQGDTGELFF.

The chain is built from TRBV27 and TRBJ2-7, with 10 bases that match TRBD1. Germline trimming cut 5 bases from V and 2 bases from J; bases unmatched to any gene: 3. The CDR3 is made up of 14 amino acids. Germline assignment: CDR1 MNHEY and CDR2 SMNVEV (reference sequence). The CDR3 region is CASSDGTGAYEQYF. In DNA form, the CDR3 reads TGTGCCAGCAGTGACGGGACAGGGGCCTACGAGCAGTACTTC.

The genes are TRBV5-5 and TRBJ2-3; weak D call: TRBD2 (5 bases). CDR1 is SGHKS and CDR2 is YYEKEE in the germline V gene (reference sequence). The CDR3 is 16 residues long. The V and J ends lost 6 bases and 0 bases respectively, with 17 bases between them. The CDR3 reads CASILGADASTDTQYF. DNA for the CDR3: TGTGCCAGCATCCTTGGAGCGGATGCTAGCACAGATACGCAGTATTTT.

Comment on this clone: The junction does not match germline at one end; this may be a read error. The V call is TRBV7-7, the J call TRBJ2-7, with TRBD2 as a possible D gene (6 bases). Looked up from germline, CDR1 is SSHAT and CDR2 is FNYEAQ (reference sequence). There are 13 residues in the CDR3. CDR3 sequence (DNA): TGTGCTAGCAGCTTAGCGCGGGGATACGAGCAGTACTTC. Its translation: CASSLARGYEQYF.

This clone appeared once. V and J are TRBV30 and TRBJ1-6; 7 bases line up with TRBD1. V shed 1 base and J 7 bases; nucleotides not matched to a gene: 7. The CDR3 totals 15 residues. Per germline, CDR1 GTSNPN and CDR2 SVGIG (reference sequence). CDR3 amino acids: CAWSADRAVNSPLHF. The CDR3 nucleotides read TGTGCCTGGAGTGCCGACAGGGCCGTCAATTCACCCCTCCACTTT.

This clone was observed a single time. The chain links TRBV11-3 to TRBJ2-1, with 9 bases identical to TRBD2. Germline-derived CDR1 and CDR2 are SGHNT and YENEEA. This CDR3 has 18 amino acids. Unmatched junction bases numbered 14, after V lost 3 bases and J lost 5 bases. The CDR3 loop is CASSFLPYSGGPNNEQFF. The CDR3, as DNA: TGTGCCAGCAGCTTTTTACCCTATAGCGGGGGCCCTAACAATGAGCAGTTCTTC.

The rearrangement joins TRBV5-1 to TRBJ2-7, with D perhaps matching TRBD1 (5 bases). CDR1 SGHRS and CDR2 YFSETQ come from the germline V gene. The CDR3 runs to 13 residues. Trimming removed 6 bases from V and 9 bases from J, with 19 bases in between. Here the CDR3 reads CASTLTVATRQYF. CDR3 DNA sequence: TGCGCCAGCACTTTGACAGTCGCTACGCGGCAGTACTTC.